This TCR beta chain was documented in a study of cytomegalovirus exposure and HLA in healthy donors. Overall study: A preliminary data release comprised roughly 80 million unique TCRs obtained from HLA-typed donors.

Points from the study as a whole: Available immune exposure information covered CMV serostatus only. Approximately 160 TCR beta chains were listed as cytomegalovirus-associated. Sequencing likely produced, as an artifact, a cluster of highly shared sequence variants.

60 Vbeta and 13 Jbeta primers were used in PCR. Produced via immunoSEQ multiplex PCR; TCRdb's table is partial and in-frame only. The table lists fewer than 250,000 clones, 70% to 80% of them singletons. CDR1 is SGDLS, CDR2 YYNGEE, per germline. V was shortened by 1 base and J by 3 bases, with 11 bases between the two germline ends. The CDR3 spans 15 residues. This clone was observed a single time. Its matching antigen is unknown. V is TRBV9 and J is TRBJ1-5, with D possibly matching TRBD1 (6 bases). Sequencing used PBMCs. The TCR originated in a male donor in good health and CMV-seropositive. CDR3 amino acids: CASSVYDRPNQPQHF. CDR3 DNA sequence: TGTGCCAGCAGCGTATACGACAGGCCCAATCAGCCCCAGCATTTT.